This is a list of T cell receptor beta chains from one sample in a study of blood T cell repertoires in COVID-19. Measured with immunoSEQ multiplex PCR; TCRdb has only the in-frame clones, and not every one. This sample has a few hundred thousand clones, with 86% found just once. The sequencing input was peripheral blood. These receptors all come from a man at least 80 years old with acute or convalescent COVID-19. Each CDR3 is given with its conserved first and last residue. Fields, in order: CDR3 protein, J gene, D gene, V gene, CDR3 length. The D gene is left open where the match is weak.

CDR3aa: CASSWTWTSVLETQYF
j_gene: TRBJ2-5
d_gene: TRBD2
v_gene: TRBV7-2
len: 16

CDR3aa: CASSFGQGVMNTEAFF
j_gene: TRBJ1-1
d_gene: TRBD1
v_gene: TRBV7-9
len: 16

CDR3aa: CATHRGHGYTF
j_gene: TRBJ1-2
d_gene: TRBD1
v_gene: TRBV6-5
len: 11

CDR3aa: CSVSDRNNQPQHF
j_gene: TRBJ1-5
d_gene: NA
v_gene: TRBV29-1
len: 13

CDR3aa: CASSDAQGSYGYTF
j_gene: TRBJ1-2
d_gene: NA
v_gene: TRBV6-4
len: 14

CDR3aa: CASSQEVGGPPFYEQYF
j_gene: TRBJ2-7
d_gene: NA
v_gene: TRBV4-1
len: 17

CDR3aa: CASSPRMGLTSYNEQFF
j_gene: TRBJ2-1
d_gene: NA
v_gene: TRBV18
len: 17

CDR3aa: CASSYDQRTGIYNEQFF
j_gene: TRBJ2-1
d_gene: TRBD1
v_gene: TRBV6-2/TRBV6-3
len: 17

CDR3aa: CASRLPTGGAETQYF
j_gene: TRBJ2-5
d_gene: TRBD1
v_gene: TRBV2
len: 15

CDR3aa: CASSRSQGFYEQYF
j_gene: TRBJ2-7
d_gene: NA
v_gene: TRBV28
len: 14

CDR3aa: CSVVWAGGRSYF
j_gene: TRBJ2-7
d_gene: TRBD1
v_gene: TRBV29-1
len: 12

CDR3aa: CASSNPGGPLEKLFF
j_gene: TRBJ1-4
d_gene: NA
v_gene: TRBV25-1
len: 15

CDR3aa: CASSYSIGTGDEQFF
j_gene: TRBJ2-1
d_gene: TRBD1
v_gene: TRBV6-6
len: 15

CDR3aa: CASSLGQGDEAFF
j_gene: TRBJ1-1
d_gene: TRBD1
v_gene: TRBV4-2
len: 13

CDR3aa: CATRQGDQPQHF
j_gene: TRBJ1-5
d_gene: TRBD1
v_gene: TRBV19
len: 12

CDR3aa: CASSPTTSQETQYF
j_gene: TRBJ2-5
d_gene: NA
v_gene: TRBV3-1/TRBV3-2
len: 14

CDR3aa: CASSFGLGGYNEQFF
j_gene: TRBJ2-1
d_gene: TRBD2
v_gene: TRBV27
len: 15

CDR3aa: CASRRDTTDTQYF
j_gene: TRBJ2-3
d_gene: NA
v_gene: TRBV6-5
len: 13

CDR3aa: CASSWGDRNQPQHF
j_gene: TRBJ1-5
d_gene: TRBD1
v_gene: TRBV5-8
len: 14

CDR3aa: CASSPTGLLSYNEQFF
j_gene: TRBJ2-1
d_gene: NA
v_gene: TRBV3-1/TRBV3-2
len: 16

CDR3aa: CASATTGKGTEAFF
j_gene: TRBJ1-1
d_gene: TRBD1
v_gene: TRBV12-5
len: 14

CDR3aa: CASSFSLAGGTNTGELFF
j_gene: TRBJ2-2
d_gene: TRBD2
v_gene: TRBV5-1
len: 18

CDR3aa: CASSFYGRNTEAFF
j_gene: TRBJ1-1
d_gene: NA
v_gene: TRBV2
len: 14

CDR3aa: CASSEATNEKLFF
j_gene: TRBJ1-4
d_gene: NA
v_gene: TRBV19
len: 13

CDR3aa: CASRREGIYTPTDTQYF
j_gene: TRBJ2-3
d_gene: TRBD2
v_gene: TRBV5-1
len: 17

CDR3aa: CASSAGGLDEQYF
j_gene: TRBJ2-7
d_gene: NA
v_gene: TRBV11-2
len: 13

CDR3aa: CASSPVTGKETQYF
j_gene: TRBJ2-5
d_gene: NA
v_gene: TRBV5-4
len: 14

CDR3aa: CASSIIGGQNYGYTF
j_gene: TRBJ1-2
d_gene: NA
v_gene: TRBV19
len: 15

CDR3aa: CASSRQGGGNTEAFF
j_gene: TRBJ1-1
d_gene: NA
v_gene: TRBV5-1
len: 15

CDR3aa: CSVQAGGPNEQYF
j_gene: TRBJ2-7
d_gene: TRBD2
v_gene: TRBV29-1
len: 13

CDR3aa: CASSLATGAHGYTF
j_gene: TRBJ1-2
d_gene: TRBD1
v_gene: TRBV7-9
len: 14